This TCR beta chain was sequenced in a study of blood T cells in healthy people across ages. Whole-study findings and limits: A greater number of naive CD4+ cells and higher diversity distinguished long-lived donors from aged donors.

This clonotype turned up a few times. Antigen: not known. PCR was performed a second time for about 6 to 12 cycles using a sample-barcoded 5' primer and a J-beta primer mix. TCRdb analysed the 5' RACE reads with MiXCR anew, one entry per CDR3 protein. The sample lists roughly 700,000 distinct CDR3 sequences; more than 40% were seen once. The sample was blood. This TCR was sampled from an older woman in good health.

The CDR3 here is CASSQEEGRGGYTF. The CDR3 region has the DNA TGTGCCAGCAGCCAAGAAGAGGGAAGGGGTGGCTACACCTTC. The genes are TRBV4-2 and TRBJ1-2, with D perhaps TRBD1 (5 bases). Germline V gene data show CDR1 as LGHNA and CDR2 as YNFKEQ. CDR3 length: 14 amino acids. The V gene lost 0 bases and the J gene lost 7 bases, with 12 bases spanning the gap.